This passage covers 24 T cell receptor beta chains from one sample sequenced in a study of cytomegalovirus exposure and HLA in healthy donors. The data were produced by immunoSEQ multiplex PCR, yet TCRdb's version contains in-frame clones alone and is incomplete. The sample lists fewer than 100,000 clones; approximately 93% were seen once. The specimen was PBMCs. Receptor source: a woman aged 18-30 years in good health and CMV-seropositive.

V is TRBV14 and J is TRBJ1-6, with 9 bases lining up with TRBD1. The germline V gene encodes CDR1 SGHDN and CDR2 FVKESK. This CDR3 contains 19 residues. After removal of 4 bases from V and 0 bases from J, the junction contained 10 bases not matched to a gene. This chain's CDR3 is CASSPGTGTSSSYNSPLHF. CDR3 DNA sequence: TGTGCCAGCAGCCCGGGGACAGGGACCTCGAGCTCCTATAATTCACCCCTCCACTTT.

The chain has TRBV28 and TRBJ2-2; D remains unclear. The CDR3 runs 14 residues. The V end was cut by 5 bases, the J end by 5 bases, with 12 bases between. The germline V gene has CDR1 MDHEN and CDR2 SYDVKM. The CDR3 protein is CASSNPTQTGELFF. In nucleotides, the CDR3 is TGTGCCAGCAGTAACCCGACACAAACCGGGGAGCTGTTTTTT. Drawing the rest from reference TRBV28 and TRBJ2-2, the complete variable domain is DVKVTQSSRYLVKRTGEKVFLECVQDMDHENMFWYRQDPGLGLRLIYFSYDVKMKEKGDIPEGYSVSREKKERFSLILESASTNQTSMYLCASSNPTQTGELFFGEGSRLTVL.

This chain joins TRBV28 and TRBJ1-5, with TRBD1 matching 7 bases. CDR1 is MDHEN and CDR2 is SYDVKM in the germline V gene. Trimming cost V 6 bases and J 11 bases; bases outside gene matches: 7. The CDR3 contains 12 residues. CDR3 sequence: CASRTGKSAQHF. CDR3 nucleotide sequence: TGTGCCAGCAGGACAGGGAAATCAGCCCAGCATTTT.

The chain couples TRBV18 to TRBJ1-1; D is uncertain. V gave up 6 bases and J gave up 4 bases, with 15 bases separating them. The CDR3 totals 14 residues. Germline values: CDR1 KGHSH, CDR2 LQKENI. CDR3 in amino acids: CASSEVDPRTEAFF. The CDR3 bases are TGTGCCAGCTCTGAGGTTGATCCCCGCACTGAAGCTTTCTTT.

There are a few counts of this clone. The chain joins TRBV4-3 to TRBJ2-3, with 9 bases fitting TRBD2. The CDR3 consists of 18 residues. Trimming cost V 1 base and J 2 bases; bases outside gene matches: 10. Germline V CDR1 and CDR2: LGHNA, YSLEER. CDR3 in DNA: TGCGCCAGCAGCCAAGGCCTTAGCGGGAGCCCGAACACAGATACGCAGTATTTT. Its translation: CASSQGLSGSPNTDTQYF.

The chain recombines TRBV19 with TRBJ2-1; 14 bases fit TRBD2. V trimming: 3 bases; J trimming: 8 bases; junction bases outside the gene matches: 6. Germline V gene sequence: CDR1 LNHDA, CDR2 SQIVND (reference sequence). The CDR3 sequence is 16 residues long. The CDR3 spells CASSIPGLAGEDEQFF. In nucleotides, the CDR3 is TGTGCCAGTAGTATCCCGGGACTAGCGGGAGAGGATGAGCAGTTCTTC.

The rearrangement links TRBV2 to TRBJ1-5; TRBD1 aligns across 9 bases. This CDR3 has 15 residues. V lost 6 bases and J lost 6; bases outside the gene matches: 9. Germline-derived CDR1 and CDR2 are SNHLY and FYNNEI. DNA of the CDR3: TGTGCCAGCAGCCACCCGACAGGGGGAGGTCAGCCCCAGCATTTT. Translation: CASSHPTGGGQPQHF.

The chain carries TRBV6-1 and TRBJ2-7, with D maybe TRBD1 (6 bases). Per the germline V gene, CDR1 is MNHNS and CDR2 is SASEGT. V was trimmed by 8 bases and J by 0 bases, leaving 17 bases between them. The CDR3 runs to 15 residues. Written as DNA, the CDR3 is TGTGCCAGCCGGATAACAGGGTTGAGCTCCTACGAGCAGTACTTC. Protein: CASRITGLSSYEQYF.

The V call is TRBV14, the J call TRBJ2-7, with 9 positions matching TRBD1. The CDR3 runs 15 residues. The V gene's germline CDR1 is SGHDN and CDR2 FVKESK. V dropped 1 base and J dropped 5; count of bases not matched to a gene: 6. The CDR3 DNA follows: TGTGCCAGCAGCCAAGGGTGGGACAGGGTACACGAGCAGTACTTC. It codes for CASSQGWDRVHEQYF.

The chain uses TRBV14 and TRBJ1-1; D ambiguous. V lost 0 bases, J lost 1 base, and 18 bases lay in between. The germline CDR1 and CDR2 sequences are SGHDN and FVKESK. There are 18 residues in the CDR3. CDR3 DNA: TGTGCCAGCAGCCAAGAGGGGTATGGAGTAGGGAGGAACACTGAAGCTTTCTTT. Protein product: CASSQEGYGVGRNTEAFF.

The gene calls are TRBV25-1 and TRBJ2-2, with 12 bases identical to TRBD1. In germline, CDR1 is MGHDK, CDR2 SYGVNS. The CDR3 is 18 residues long. The V segment lost 0 bases and the J segment 7 bases; nucleotides outside the gene matches: 9. The CDR3: CASSEYFPGQGANGELFF. Written as DNA, the CDR3 is TGTGCCAGCAGTGAATATTTTCCGGGACAGGGGGCCAACGGGGAGCTGTTTTTT. Based on the CDR3 plus reference TRBV25-1 and TRBJ2-2, the full variable domain is EADIYQTPRYLVIGTGKKITLECSQTMGHDKMYWYQQDPGMELHLIHYSYGVNSTEKGDLSSESTVSRIRTEHFPLTLESARPSHTSQYLCASSEYFPGQGANGELFFGEGSRLTVL.

The chain uses TRBV5-1 and TRBJ2-5; 10 nucleotides match TRBD1. The V gene's germline CDR1 is SGHRS and CDR2 YFSETQ. Trimming removed 0 bases from V and 4 bases from J; junction bases left unmatched: 6. The CDR3 length is 16 residues. CDR3 loop: CASSLEGQGGAETQYF. CDR3 DNA sequence: TGCGCCAGCAGCTTGGAAGGACAGGGGGGTGCAGAGACCCAGTACTTC.

The chain has TRBV2 and TRBJ1-2, with D hard to call. Germline V lookup: CDR1 SNHLY, CDR2 FYNNEI. CDR3 length equals 11 residues. Trimming removed 2 bases from V and 7 bases from J, with 5 bases in between. In DNA, the CDR3 is TGTGCCAGCAGTGAATATCCTGGCTACACCTTC. Translating gives CASSEYPGYTF.

This clone was detected only a few times. This chain connects TRBV2 to TRBJ2-7; possibly TRBD1 for D (6 bases). V was pared by 10 bases and J by 0 bases, with 13 bases between. Germline CDR1 reads SNHLY; CDR2 reads FYNNEI. The CDR3 totals 13 residues. DNA of the CDR3: TGTGCCACCGACAGGAGTTTCTCCTACGAGCAGTACTTC. As protein: CATDRSFSYEQYF.

This chain joins TRBV4-1 and TRBJ2-4, with TRBD2 matching 13 bases. The CDR3 has 17 amino acids. The germline CDR1 and CDR2 sequences are MGHRA and YSYEKL. The V segment lost 1 base and the J segment 3 bases; nucleotides outside the gene matches: 3. This CDR3 reads CASSQVTSGGDKNIQYF. The CDR3 DNA reads TGCGCCAGCAGCCAAGTTACTAGCGGGGGGGACAAAAACATTCAGTACTTC.

The V and J genes are TRBV7-9 and TRBJ1-1, with a tentative D call TRBD1 (5 bases). The CDR3 is made up of 18 amino acids. The V end was cut by 3 bases, the J end by 0 bases, with 20 bases between. Germline assignment: CDR1 SEHNR and CDR2 FQNEAQ (reference sequence). The CDR3 coding sequence is TGTGCCAGCAGCTTTTCAGGGAGGGCATCAAGGATGAACACTGAAGCTTTCTTT. Translated, it gives CASSFSGRASRMNTEAFF.

The chain couples TRBV5-6 to TRBJ2-6; possibly TRBD1 for D (5 bases). CDR1 is SGHDT and CDR2 is YYEEEE in the germline V gene. Trimming removed 2 bases at V and 2 bases at J, with 8 bases between. This CDR3 comprises 15 residues. CDR3 region: CASSLIRAGANVLTF. In DNA, the CDR3 is TGTGCCAGCAGCTTAATCAGGGCTGGGGCCAACGTCCTGACTTTC.

The V gene is TRBV6-6, the J gene TRBJ2-2; TRBD1 matches 10 bases. Per the germline V gene, CDR1 is MNHNY and CDR2 is SVGAGI (reference sequence). This CDR3 contains 14 residues. Losses at the gene ends were 6 bases for V and 5 bases for J; bases not matched to a gene: 3. The CDR3 protein is CASSRDRGTGELFF. In DNA, the CDR3 is TGTGCCAGCAGCCGGGACAGGGGAACCGGGGAGCTGTTTTTT.

The rearrangement links TRBV5-1 to TRBJ1-2; D uncertain. Germline CDR1 SGHRS, CDR2 YFSETQ. Trimming shortened V by 0 bases and J by 3 bases, and 6 bases separated the two germline ends. The CDR3 loop spans 13 amino acids. The CDR3 reads CASSLAEDYGYTF. DNA for the CDR3: TGCGCCAGCAGCTTGGCAGAAGACTATGGCTACACCTTC.

This clone was picked up one time. The chain is built from TRBV7-3 and TRBJ1-5; a possible D gene is TRBD1 (5 bases). Germline CDR1 SGHTA, CDR2 FQGTGA. This CDR3 has 14 amino acids. V lost 2 bases and J lost 3, with 8 bases in between. The CDR3: CASSLAGDNQPQHF. DNA of the CDR3: TGTGCCAGCAGCTTAGCGGGGGACAATCAGCCCCAGCATTTT.

This chain uses TRBV7-2 with TRBJ2-1; 9 bases fit TRBD2. CDR1 and CDR2 (germline): SGHTA, FQGNSA. Trimming took 0 bases from V and 4 from J; bases not matched to a gene: 7. The CDR3 has 17 amino acids. The DNA of the CDR3 is TGTGCCAGCAGCTTAGCGGCTAGCGGGGCTATATACAATGAGCAGTTCTTC. This translates into CASSLAASGAIYNEQFF.

The chain employs TRBV19 and TRBJ1-2, with TRBD1 matching over 8 bases. The CDR3 is 16 amino acids. Germline lookup yields CDR1 LNHDA and CDR2 SQIVND (reference sequence). J was trimmed by 3 bases and V by 1 base; bases with no gene match: 7. In DNA form, the CDR3 reads TGTGCCAGTAGTATAGGGGCTGGACAGGGATACTATGGCTACACCTTC. Protein product: CASSIGAGQGYYGYTF.

The chain employs TRBV14 and TRBJ2-7; the match to TRBD1 covers 8 bases. V lost 3 bases, J lost 2 bases, and 6 bases stayed unmatched. The CDR3 has 15 residues. Looked up from germline, CDR1 is SGHDN and CDR2 is FVKESK. CDR3: CASSHGDRGAYEQYF. The CDR3, as DNA: TGTGCCAGCAGCCACGGAGACAGGGGAGCCTACGAGCAGTACTTC.

The gene calls are TRBV4-2 and TRBJ2-3, with TRBD2 identical over 10 bases. The V gene end was trimmed by 4 bases and the J gene end by 2 bases; junction bases not matched to a gene: 6. CDR3 length equals 16 residues. Germline-derived CDR1 and CDR2 are LGHNA and YNFKEQ. The CDR3 loop reads CASSPTGLAHTDTQYF. The CDR3 DNA follows: TGTGCCAGCAGCCCGACGGGACTAGCGCACACAGATACGCAGTATTTT.